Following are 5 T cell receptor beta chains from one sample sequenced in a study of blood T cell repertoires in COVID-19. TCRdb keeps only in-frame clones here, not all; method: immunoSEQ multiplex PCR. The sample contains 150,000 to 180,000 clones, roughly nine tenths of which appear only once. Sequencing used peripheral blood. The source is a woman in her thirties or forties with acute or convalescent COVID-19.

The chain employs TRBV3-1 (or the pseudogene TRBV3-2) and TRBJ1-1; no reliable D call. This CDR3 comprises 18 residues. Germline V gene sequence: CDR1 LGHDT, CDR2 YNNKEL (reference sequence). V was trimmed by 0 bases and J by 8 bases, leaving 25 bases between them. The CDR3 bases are TGTGCCAGCAGCCAAGATCGGGGTTCTACGCACGGGGTGACCGAAGCTTTCTTT. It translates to CASSQDRGSTHGVTEAFF.

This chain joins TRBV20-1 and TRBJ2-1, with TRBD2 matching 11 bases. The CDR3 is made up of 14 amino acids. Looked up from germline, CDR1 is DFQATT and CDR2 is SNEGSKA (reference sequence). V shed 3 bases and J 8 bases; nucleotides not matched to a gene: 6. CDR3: CSASALAGGYEQFF. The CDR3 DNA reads TGCAGTGCTAGTGCTCTAGCGGGAGGATATGAGCAGTTCTTC.

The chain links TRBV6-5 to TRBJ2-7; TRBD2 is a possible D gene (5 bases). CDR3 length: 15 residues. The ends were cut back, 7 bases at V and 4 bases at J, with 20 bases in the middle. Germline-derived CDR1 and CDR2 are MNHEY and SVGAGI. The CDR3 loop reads CASTEKVVASYEQYF. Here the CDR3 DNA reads TGTGCCAGCACCGAAAAGGTAGTAGCGAGTTACGAGCAGTACTTC.

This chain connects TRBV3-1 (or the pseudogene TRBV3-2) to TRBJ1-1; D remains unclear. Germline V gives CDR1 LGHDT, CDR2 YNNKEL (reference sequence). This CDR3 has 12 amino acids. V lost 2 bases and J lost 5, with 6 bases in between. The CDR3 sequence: CASSQIETEAFF. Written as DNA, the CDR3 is TGTGCCAGCAGCCAAATAGAAACTGAAGCTTTCTTT.

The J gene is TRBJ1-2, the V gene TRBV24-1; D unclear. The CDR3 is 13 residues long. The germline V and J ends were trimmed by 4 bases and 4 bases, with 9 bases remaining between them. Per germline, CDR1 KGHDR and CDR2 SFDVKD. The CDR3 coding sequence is TGTGCCACCAGTGACAGTTCCACCTATGGCTACACCTTC. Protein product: CATSDSSTYGYTF.